This T cell receptor beta chain was recorded in a study of blood T cell repertoires in COVID-19. On the study more broadly: Whether acute or convalescent, the COVID-19 samples came from the United States, Italy and Spain.

In the original workflow: By means of reference gene primer amplification, nucleated cell counts were estimated. Some clones are missing from TCRdb's copy, which holds only in-frame ones; the method was immunoSEQ multiplex PCR. Clone size and V and J calls were adopted from that table, with D and trimming inferred from the DNA. This table holds under 200,000 clones, roughly nine tenths found once. The CDR3 runs to 14 residues. V was shortened by 4 bases and J by 1 base, with 9 bases between the two germline ends. CDR1 and CDR2 (germline): SGHRS, YFSETQ. Sequenced sample: peripheral blood. This sequence was found in a man aged 70 or older with acute or convalescent COVID-19. This chain links TRBV5-1 with TRBJ1-3; D possibly corresponds to TRBD1 (6 bases). The CDR3 loop is CASSITGSGNTIYF. In DNA form, the CDR3 reads TGCGCCAGCAGCATTACAGGGTCTGGAAACACCATATATTTT.